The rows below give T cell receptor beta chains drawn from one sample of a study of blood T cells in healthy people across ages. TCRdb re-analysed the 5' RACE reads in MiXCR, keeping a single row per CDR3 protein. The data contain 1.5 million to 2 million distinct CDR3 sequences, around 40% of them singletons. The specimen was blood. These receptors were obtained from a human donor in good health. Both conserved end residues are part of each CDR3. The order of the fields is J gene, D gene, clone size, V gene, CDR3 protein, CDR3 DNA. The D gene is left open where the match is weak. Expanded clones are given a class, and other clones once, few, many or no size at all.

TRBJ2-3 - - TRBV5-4 CASSLEGQGDYTDTQYF TGTGCCAGCAGCTTGGAAGGTCAGGGGGACTACACGGATACGCAGTATTTT
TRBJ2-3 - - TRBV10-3 CAIGRGEDTQYF TGTGCCATCGGGAGAGGTGAAGATACGCAGTATTTT
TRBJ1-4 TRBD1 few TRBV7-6 CASSLMTGGDEKLFF TGTGCCAGCAGCCTGATGACAGGGGGCGATGAAAAACTGTTTTTT
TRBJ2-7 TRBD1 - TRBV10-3 CAANDGDSTYEQYF TGTGCCGCCAATGACGGGGACAGCACCTACGAGCAGTACTTC
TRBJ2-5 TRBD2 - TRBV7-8 CASSLPRLAGGETQYF TGTGCCAGCAGCTTACCCAGACTAGCGGGGGGGGAGACCCAGTACTTC
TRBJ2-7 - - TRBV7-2 CACSLFPGIYEQYF TGTGCCTGCAGCTTATTCCCCGGAATCTACGAGCAGTACTTC
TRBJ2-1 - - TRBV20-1 CSAREFGETPYNEQFF TGCAGTGCTAGAGAGTTCGGAGAGACTCCCTACAATGAGCAGTTCTTC
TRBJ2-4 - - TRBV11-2 CASETLAKNIQYF TGTGCCAGCGAAACTCTAGCCAAAAACATTCAGTACTTC
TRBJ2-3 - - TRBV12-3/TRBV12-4 CASSFNLALPDAQYF TGTGCCAGCAGTTTTAACCTAGCCTTACCAGATGCGCAGTATTTT
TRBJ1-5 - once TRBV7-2 CASSEPKQPQHF TGTGCCAGCAGCGAGCCCAAACAGCCCCAGCATTTT
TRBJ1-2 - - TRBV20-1 CSASAAGALNGYTF TGCAGTGCTAGTGCGGCAGGGGCCCTTAATGGCTACACCTTC
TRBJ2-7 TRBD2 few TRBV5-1 CASSPWGEGEQYF TGCGCCAGCAGCCCCTGGGGGGAGGGCGAGCAGTACTTC
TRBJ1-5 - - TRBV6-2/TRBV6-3 CASRRIRGESNQPQHF TGTGCCAGCAGAAGAATAAGGGGGGAGAGCAATCAGCCCCAGCATTTT
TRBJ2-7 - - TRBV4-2 CASSLQEGWGPYEQYF TGTGCCAGCAGCCTCCAGGAGGGCTGGGGCCCCTACGAGCAGTACTTC
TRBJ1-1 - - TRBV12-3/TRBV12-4 CASSLEGGGAANTEAFF TGTGCCAGCAGTTTAGAGGGCGGCGGGGCTGCGAACACTGAAGCTTTCTTT
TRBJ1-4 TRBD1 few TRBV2 CASSPGTGEGTPNEKLFF TGTGCCAGCAGCCCCGGGACAGGGGAGGGTACTCCTAATGAAAAACTGTTTTTT
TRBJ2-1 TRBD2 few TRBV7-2 CASSLVAGGQFF TGTGCCAGCAGCTTAGTAGCGGGAGGGCAGTTCTTC
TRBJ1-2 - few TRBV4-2 CASSQDLGAQIYGYTF TGTGCCAGCAGCCAAGATCTGGGGGCCCAAATCTATGGCTACACCTTC
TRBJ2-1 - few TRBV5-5 CASSFSRVGSYNEQFF TGTGCCAGCAGTTTCAGCAGGGTAGGGTCCTACAATGAGCAGTTCTTC
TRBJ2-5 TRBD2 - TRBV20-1 CSARTRGGETQYF TGCAGTGCCAGGACCCGGGGGGGGGAGACCCAGTACTTC
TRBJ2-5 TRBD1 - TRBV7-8 CASSLVIRGQGQETQYF TGTGCCAGCAGCTTAGTTATCCGCGGACAGGGCCAAGAGACCCAGTACTTC